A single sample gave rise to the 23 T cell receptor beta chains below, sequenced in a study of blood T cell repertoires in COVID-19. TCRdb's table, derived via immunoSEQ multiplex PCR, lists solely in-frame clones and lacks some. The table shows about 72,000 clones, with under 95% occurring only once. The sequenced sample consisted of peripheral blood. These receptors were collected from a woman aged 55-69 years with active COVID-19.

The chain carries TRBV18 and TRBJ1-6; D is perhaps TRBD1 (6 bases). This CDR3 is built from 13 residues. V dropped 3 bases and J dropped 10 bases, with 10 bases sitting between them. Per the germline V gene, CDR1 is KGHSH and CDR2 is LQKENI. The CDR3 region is CASSPGHQSPLHF. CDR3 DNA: TGTGCCAGCTCACCGGGACACCAATCACCCCTCCACTTT.

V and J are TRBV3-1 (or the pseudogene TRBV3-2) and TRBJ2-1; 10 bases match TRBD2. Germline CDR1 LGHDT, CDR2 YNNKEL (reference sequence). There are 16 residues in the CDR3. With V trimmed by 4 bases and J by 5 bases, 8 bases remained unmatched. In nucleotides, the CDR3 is TGTGCCAGCAGCCTATACAGCGGGAGGGCCAACAATGAGCAGTTCTTC. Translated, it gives CASSLYSGRANNEQFF.

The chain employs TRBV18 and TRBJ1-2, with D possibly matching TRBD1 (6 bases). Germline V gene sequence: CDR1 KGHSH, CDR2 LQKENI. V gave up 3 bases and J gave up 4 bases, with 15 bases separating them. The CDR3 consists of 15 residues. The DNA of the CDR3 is TGTGCCAGCTCACCGACGGCCAGGGGTTTCTATGGCTACACCTTC. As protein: CASSPTARGFYGYTF.

The CDR3 DNA is TGTGCCAGCATTATATCAGGTCCCACCGGGGAGCTGTTTTTT. As protein: CASIISGPTGELFF. V is TRBV28 and J is TRBJ2-2, with D unclear. This CDR3 spans 14 amino acids. Looked up from germline, CDR1 is MDHEN and CDR2 is SYDVKM. Deletions cut 7 bases from V and 4 bases from J, with 13 bases between.

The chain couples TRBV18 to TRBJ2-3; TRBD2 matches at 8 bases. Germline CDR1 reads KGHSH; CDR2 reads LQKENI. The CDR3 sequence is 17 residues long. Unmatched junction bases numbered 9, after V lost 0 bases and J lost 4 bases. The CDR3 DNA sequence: TGTGCCAGCTCACCACCGATTACGGGAGGGCCGGCAGATACGCAGTATTTT. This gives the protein CASSPPITGGPADTQYF.

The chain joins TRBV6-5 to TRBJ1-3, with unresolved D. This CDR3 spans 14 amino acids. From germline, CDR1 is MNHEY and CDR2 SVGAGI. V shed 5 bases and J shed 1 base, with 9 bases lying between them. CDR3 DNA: TGTGCCAGCAGTCCACAGTTTTCTGGAAACACCATATATTTT. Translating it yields CASSPQFSGNTIYF.

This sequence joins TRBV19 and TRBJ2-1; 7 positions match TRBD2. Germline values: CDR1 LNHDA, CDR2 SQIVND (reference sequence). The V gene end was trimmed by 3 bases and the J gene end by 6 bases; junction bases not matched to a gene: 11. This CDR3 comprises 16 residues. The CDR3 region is CASSIGGGGPLNEQFF. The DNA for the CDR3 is TGTGCCAGTAGTATTGGCGGGGGAGGGCCCCTCAATGAGCAGTTCTTC.

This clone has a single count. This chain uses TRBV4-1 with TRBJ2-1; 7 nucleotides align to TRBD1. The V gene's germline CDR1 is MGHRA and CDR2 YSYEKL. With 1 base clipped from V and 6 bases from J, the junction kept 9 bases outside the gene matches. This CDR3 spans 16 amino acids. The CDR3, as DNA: TGCGCCAGCAGCCAAGCCGACAGGGTGGGGCCCAATGAGCAGTTCTTC. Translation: CASSQADRVGPNEQFF.

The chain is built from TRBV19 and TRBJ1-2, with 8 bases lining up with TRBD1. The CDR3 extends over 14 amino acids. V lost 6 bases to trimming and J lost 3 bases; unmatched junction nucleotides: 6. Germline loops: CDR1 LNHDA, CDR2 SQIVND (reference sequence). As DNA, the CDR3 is TGTGCCAGTAGGCGACAGGGGAGGGACTATGGCTACACCTTC. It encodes CASRRQGRDYGYTF.

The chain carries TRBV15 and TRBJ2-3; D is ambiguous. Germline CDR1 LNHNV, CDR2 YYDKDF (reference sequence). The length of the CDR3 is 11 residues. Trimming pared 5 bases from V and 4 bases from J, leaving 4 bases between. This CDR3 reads CATSGPDTQYF. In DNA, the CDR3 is TGTGCCACCAGCGGGCCAGATACGCAGTATTTT.

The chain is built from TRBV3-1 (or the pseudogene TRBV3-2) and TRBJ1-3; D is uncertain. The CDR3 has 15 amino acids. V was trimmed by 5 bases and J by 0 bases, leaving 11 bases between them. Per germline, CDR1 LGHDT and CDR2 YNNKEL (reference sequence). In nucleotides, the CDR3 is TGTGCCAGCAGCTCGGCGCGGCTCTCTGGAAACACCATATATTTT. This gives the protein CASSSARLSGNTIYF.

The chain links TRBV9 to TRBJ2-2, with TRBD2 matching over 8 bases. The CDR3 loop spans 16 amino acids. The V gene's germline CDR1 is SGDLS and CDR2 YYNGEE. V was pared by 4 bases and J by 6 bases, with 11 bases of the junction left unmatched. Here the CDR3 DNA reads TGTGCCAGCAGCCCCAGAGCAGCGGGAGTCCCCGGGGAGCTGTTTTTT. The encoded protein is CASSPRAAGVPGELFF. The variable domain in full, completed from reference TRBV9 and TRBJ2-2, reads DSGVTQTPKHLITATGQRVTLRCSPRSGDLSVYWYQQSLDQGLQFLIQYYNGEERAKGNILERFSAQQFPDLHSELNLSSLELGDSALYFCASSPRAAGVPGELFFGEGSRLTVL.

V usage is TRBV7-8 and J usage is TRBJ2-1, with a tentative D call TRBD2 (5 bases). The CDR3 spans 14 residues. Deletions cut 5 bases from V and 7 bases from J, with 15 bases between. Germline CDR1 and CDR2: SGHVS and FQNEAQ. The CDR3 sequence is CASSPPPSGNEQFF. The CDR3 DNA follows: TGTGCCAGCAGCCCCCCCCCAAGCGGTAATGAGCAGTTCTTC. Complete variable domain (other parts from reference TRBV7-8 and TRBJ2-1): GAGVSQSPRYKVAKRGQDVALRCDPISGHVSLFWYQQALGQGPEFLTYFQNEAQLDKSGLPSDRFFAERPEGSVSTLKIQRTQQEDSAVYLCASSPPPSGNEQFFGPGTRLTVL.

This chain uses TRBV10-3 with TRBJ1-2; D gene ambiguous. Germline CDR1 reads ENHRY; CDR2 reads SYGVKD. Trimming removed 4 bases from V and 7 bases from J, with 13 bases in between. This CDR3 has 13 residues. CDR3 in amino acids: CAISAPAAGGYTF. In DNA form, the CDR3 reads TGTGCCATCAGTGCCCCGGCGGCGGGTGGCTACACCTTC.

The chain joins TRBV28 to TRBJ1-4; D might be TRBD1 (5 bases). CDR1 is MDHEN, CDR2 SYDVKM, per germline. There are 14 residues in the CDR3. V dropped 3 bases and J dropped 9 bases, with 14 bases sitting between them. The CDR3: CASSLQGRAKKLFF. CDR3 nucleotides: TGTGCCAGCAGTTTGCAGGGTCGGGCGAAAAAACTGTTTTTT.

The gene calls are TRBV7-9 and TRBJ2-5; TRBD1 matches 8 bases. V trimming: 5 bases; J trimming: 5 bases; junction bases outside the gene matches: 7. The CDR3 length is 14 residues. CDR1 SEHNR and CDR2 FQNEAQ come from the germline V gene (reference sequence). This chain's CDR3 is CASSHPTGEETQYF. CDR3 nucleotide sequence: TGTGCCAGCAGCCACCCGACAGGGGAGGAGACCCAGTACTTC.

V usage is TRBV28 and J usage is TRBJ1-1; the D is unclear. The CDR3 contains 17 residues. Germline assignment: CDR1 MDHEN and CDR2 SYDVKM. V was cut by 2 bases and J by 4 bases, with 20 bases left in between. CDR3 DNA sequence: TGTGCCAGCAGTTTAAACCACTTCGGTAGAAGAGGCACTGAAGCTTTCTTT. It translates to CASSLNHFGRRGTEAFF.

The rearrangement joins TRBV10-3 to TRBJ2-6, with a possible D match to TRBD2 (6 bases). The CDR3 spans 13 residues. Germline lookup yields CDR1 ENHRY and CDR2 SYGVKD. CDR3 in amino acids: CDPGRAGANVLTF. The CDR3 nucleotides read TGTGACCCCGGGAGAGCTGGGGCCAACGTCCTGACTTTC.

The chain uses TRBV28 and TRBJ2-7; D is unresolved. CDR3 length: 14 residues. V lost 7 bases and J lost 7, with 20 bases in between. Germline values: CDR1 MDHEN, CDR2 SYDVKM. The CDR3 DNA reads TGTGCCAGCATCAGAGGCGGTCCTTCCTTTGAGCAGTACTTC. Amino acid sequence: CASIRGGPSFEQYF.

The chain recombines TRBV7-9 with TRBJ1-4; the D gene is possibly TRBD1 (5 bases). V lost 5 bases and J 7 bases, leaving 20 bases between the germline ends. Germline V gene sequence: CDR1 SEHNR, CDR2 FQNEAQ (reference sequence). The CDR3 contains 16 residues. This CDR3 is CASSPRPGNPPEKLFF. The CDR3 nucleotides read TGTGCCAGCAGCCCCCGACCAGGGAATCCCCCTGAAAAACTGTTTTTT.

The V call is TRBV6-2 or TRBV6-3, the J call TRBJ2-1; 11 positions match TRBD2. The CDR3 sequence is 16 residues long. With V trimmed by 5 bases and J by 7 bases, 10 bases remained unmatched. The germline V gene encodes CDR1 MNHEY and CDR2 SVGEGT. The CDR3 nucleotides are TGTGCCAGCAGTCCGCCGGGTAGCGGGAGGGGGAATGAGCAGTTCTTC. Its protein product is CASSPPGSGRGNEQFF.

The CDR3 DNA reads as TGCGCCAGCAACCGAGGTGTGGTGAACACTGAAGCTTTCTTT. This gives the protein CASNRGVVNTEAFF. V is TRBV5-1 and J is TRBJ1-1; D uncertain. V was pared by 6 bases and J by 0 bases, with 12 bases between. The germline V gene has CDR1 SGHRS and CDR2 YFSETQ. The CDR3 length is 14 residues.

The CDR3 reads CATSLDRVNEQFF. CDR3 in DNA: TGTGCCACCAGTCTCGACAGGGTCAATGAGCAGTTCTTC. This chain connects TRBV15 to TRBJ2-1; 7 positions match TRBD1. V trimming: 6 bases; J trimming: 6 bases; junction bases outside the gene matches: 5. Germline loops: CDR1 LNHNV, CDR2 YYDKDF (reference sequence). The CDR3 consists of 13 residues.